This entry is about one T cell receptor (beta chain). V lost 4 bases and J lost 4; bases outside the gene matches: 10. CDR3 length: 16 amino acids. Germline CDR1 is SGHTA and CDR2 is FQGNSA. CDR3 sequences, V/J genes, frequencies and template counts came from survey-depth TCRbeta sequencing. Method: immunoSEQ multiplex PCR; TCRdb's copy keeps in-frame clones and lacks some. The repertoire consists of around 28,000 clones, with 65% to 90% occurring once and the leading ten covering about 3.5%. This entry is derived from a study of tissue T cells after allogeneic stem cell transplantation. Study context: Steroid-refractory graft-versus-host disease after allogeneic hematopoietic cell transplant qualified adults for prospective research-autopsy enrollment. Gastrointestinal graft-versus-host disease was present in all patients, each treated with several therapy lines.

The starting material was blood, obtained before transplantation. The chain recombines TRBV7-2 with TRBJ1-2, with TRBD1 matching over 9 bases. The TCR comes from a woman aged 18-49 years who later had graft-versus-host disease after an allogeneic stem cell transplant. The CDR3: CASSSTTGGSFYGYTF. CDR3 nucleotides: TGTGCCAGCAGCTCCACGACAGGGGGGTCATTCTATGGCTACACCTTC.